This T cell receptor (beta chain) comes out of a study of T cells in women clearing cervical HPV infection. Germline V gene data show CDR1 as GTSNPN and CDR2 as SVGIG (reference sequence). The CDR3 is 11 residues long. V lost 3 bases and J lost 6, with 5 bases in between. Method: immunoSEQ multiplex PCR; TCRdb's copy keeps in-frame clones and lacks some. Its listing shows approximately 32,000 clones. As regards this clone: The read gets to within 3 residues of the CDR3 end, and the germline J gene fills in the rest.

The sequence was collected from a woman between 18 and 69 years old with a cervical HPV16 infection that either progressed to CIN3+ or cleared (not recorded which). The rearrangement links TRBV30 to TRBJ2-2; D is unclear. The sequencing sample was made of blood buffy coat. CDR3 residues: CAWRGSGELFF. CDR3 DNA, as far as it was read: TGTGCCTGGAGAGGGTCCGGGGAG. The full variable domain, in which reference TRBV30 and TRBJ2-2 provide the parts outside the CDR3, is SQTIHQWPATLVQPVGSPLSLECTVEGTSNPNLYWYRQAAGRGLQLLFYSVGIGQISSEVPQNLSASRPQDRQFILSSKKLLLSDSGFYLCAWRGSGELFFGEGSRLTVL.